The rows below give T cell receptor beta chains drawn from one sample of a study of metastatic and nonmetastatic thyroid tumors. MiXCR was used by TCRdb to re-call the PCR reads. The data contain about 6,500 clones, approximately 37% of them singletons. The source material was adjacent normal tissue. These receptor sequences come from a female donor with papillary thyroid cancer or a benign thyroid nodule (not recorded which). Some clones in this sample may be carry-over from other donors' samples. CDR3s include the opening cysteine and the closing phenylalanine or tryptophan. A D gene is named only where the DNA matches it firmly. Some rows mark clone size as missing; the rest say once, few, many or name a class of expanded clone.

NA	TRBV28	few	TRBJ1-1	CASSPAVSGAQGTEAFF	TGTGCCAGCAGCCCAGCCGTGTCGGGGGCGCAGGGCACTGAAGCTTTCTTT
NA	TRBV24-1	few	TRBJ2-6	CATQAGGANVLTF	TGTGCCACCCAAGCTGGGGGGGCCAACGTCCTGACTTTC
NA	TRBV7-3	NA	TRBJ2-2	CASSLMVAGELFF	TGTGCCAGCAGCTTAATGGTAGCCGGGGAGCTGTTTTTT
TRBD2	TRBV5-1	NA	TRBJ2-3	CASSLLPAGGTDTQYF	TGCGCCAGCAGCTTGCTCCCAGCGGGAGGCACAGATACGCAGTATTTT
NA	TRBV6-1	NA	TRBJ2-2	CASKQGAGGDTGELFF	TGTGCCAGCAAACAGGGGGCGGGAGGGGACACCGGGGAGCTGTTTTTT
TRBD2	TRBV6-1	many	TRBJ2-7	CASREGLAGGPYEQYF	TGTGCCAGCAGGGAGGGACTAGCGGGAGGTCCCTACGAGCAGTACTTC
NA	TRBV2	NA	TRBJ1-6	CASSETGGARCSPLHF	TGTGCCAGCAGTGAAACGGGCGGAGCAAGATGTTCACCCCTCCACTTT
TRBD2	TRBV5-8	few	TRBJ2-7	CASSFVLAGSYEQYF	TGTGCCAGCAGCTTCGTCCTAGCGGGGTCCTACGAGCAGTACTTC
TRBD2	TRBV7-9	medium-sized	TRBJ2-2	CASSPVLGRGTPGELFF	TGTGCCAGCAGCCCTGTACTGGGGCGGGGGACGCCCGGGGAGCTGTTTTTT
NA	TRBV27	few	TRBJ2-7	CASSPLGYSYEQYF	TGTGCCAGCAGCCCCTTGGGGTACTCCTACGAGCAGTACTTC
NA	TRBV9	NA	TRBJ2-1	CASSVGWGHENEQFF	TGTGCCAGCAGCGTAGGTTGGGGCCACGAGAATGAGCAGTTCTTC
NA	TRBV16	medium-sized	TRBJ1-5	CASSPQENQPQHF	TGTGCCAGCAGCCCACAAGAGAATCAGCCCCAGCATTTT
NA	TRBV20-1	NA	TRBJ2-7	CSARPPDTSYEQYF	TGCAGTGCTAGACCGCCGGACACCTCCTACGAGCAGTACTTC
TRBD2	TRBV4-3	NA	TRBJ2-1	CASSQGTSVYNEQFF	TGCGCCAGCAGCCAAGGGACTAGCGTTTACAATGAGCAGTTCTTC
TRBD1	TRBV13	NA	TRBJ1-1	CASSRQGAFGTEAFF	TGTGCCAGCAGCCGACAGGGGGCATTTGGAACTGAAGCTTTCTTT
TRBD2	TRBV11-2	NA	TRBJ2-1	CASSLDRLAGVDNEQFF	TGTGCCAGCAGCTTAGATAGGCTAGCGGGAGTTGATAATGAGCAGTTCTTC
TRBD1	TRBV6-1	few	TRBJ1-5	CASKDRTNQPQHF	TGTGCCAGCAAGGACAGGACTAATCAGCCCCAGCATTTT
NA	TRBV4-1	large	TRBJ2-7	CASSLGGEYEQYF	TGCGCCAGCAGCCTTGGGGGCGAGTACGAGCAGTACTTC
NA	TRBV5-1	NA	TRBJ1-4	CASSRDPGSFGEKLFF	TGCGCCAGCAGTCGAGACCCGGGGTCCTTTGGGGAAAAACTGTTTTTT
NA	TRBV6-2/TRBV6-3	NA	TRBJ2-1	CATLLSVNEQFF	TGCGCCACCCTCCTTTCAGTGAATGAGCAGTTCTTC
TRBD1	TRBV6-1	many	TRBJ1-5	CASRPGTGVGQPQHF	TGTGCCAGCAGACCGGGGACAGGGGTTGGACAGCCCCAGCATTTT
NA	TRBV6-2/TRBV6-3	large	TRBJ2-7	CASTDSGSAYEQYF	TGTGCCAGCACCGACTCGGGCTCGGCCTACGAGCAGTACTTC
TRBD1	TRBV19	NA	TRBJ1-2	CASAGTDYYGYTF	TGTGCCAGCGCCGGGACAGATTACTATGGCTACACCTTC
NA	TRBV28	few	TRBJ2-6	CASSSRWVAGANVLTF	TGTGCCAGCAGTTCCCGGTGGGTGGCTGGGGCCAACGTCCTGACTTTC
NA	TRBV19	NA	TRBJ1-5	CASSITPYQPQHF	TGTGCCAGTAGTATTACCCCTTATCAGCCCCAGCATTTT
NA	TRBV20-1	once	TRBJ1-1	CSARDPKGTEAFF	TGCAGTGCTAGAGATCCGAAAGGCACTGAAGCTTTCTTT
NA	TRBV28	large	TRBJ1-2	CASSFPERKNYGYTF	TGTGCCAGCAGTTTCCCGGAAAGGAAAAACTATGGCTACACCTTC
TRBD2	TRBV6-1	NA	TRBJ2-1	CASSELRTSAYNEQFF	TGTGCCAGCAGTGAACTCCGGACTAGCGCCTACAATGAGCAGTTCTTC
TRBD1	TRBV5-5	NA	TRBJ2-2	CASSMRTGQNTGELFF	TGTGCCAGCAGCATGAGGACAGGTCAGAACACCGGGGAGCTGTTTTTT
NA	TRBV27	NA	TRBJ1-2	CASSFSYGYTF	TGTGCCAGCAGTTTCTCATATGGCTACACCTTC
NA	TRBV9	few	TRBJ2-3	CASSSSGVLDTQYF	TGTGCCAGCTCTTCATCGGGAGTCTTAGATACGCAGTATTTT
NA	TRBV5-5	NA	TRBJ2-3	CASSLWRLGTDTQYF	TGTGCCAGCAGCTTGTGGAGGCTAGGCACAGATACGCAGTATTTT
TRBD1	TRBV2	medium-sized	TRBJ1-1	CATKYRGANTEAFF	TGTGCCACCAAGTACAGGGGCGCGAACACTGAAGCTTTCTTT
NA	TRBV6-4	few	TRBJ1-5	CASSRMRDQPQHF	TGTGCCAGCAGTAGGATGAGGGATCAGCCCCAGCATTTT
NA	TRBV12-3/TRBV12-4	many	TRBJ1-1	CASSFGSTEAFF	TGTGCCAGCAGTTTCGGCTCCACTGAAGCTTTCTTT
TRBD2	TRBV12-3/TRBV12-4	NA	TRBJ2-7	CASSLREAYEQYF	TGTGCCAGCAGTTTACGGGAGGCCTACGAGCAGTACTTC
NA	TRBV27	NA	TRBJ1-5	CASSFQSNQPQHF	TGTGCCAGCAGTTTCCAGAGCAATCAGCCCCAGCATTTT
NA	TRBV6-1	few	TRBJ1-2	CASGDRSPRWFGGYTF	TGTGCCAGCGGAGACAGGAGCCCGCGGTGGTTTGGTGGCTACACCTTC
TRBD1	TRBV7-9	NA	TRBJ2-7	CASSQTGAEQYF	TGTGCCAGCAGCCAGACAGGGGCCGAGCAGTACTTC
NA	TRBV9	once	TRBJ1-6	CASSESRSSYNSPLHF	TGTGCCAGCAGCGAATCCAGGAGCTCCTATAATTCACCCCTCCACTTT
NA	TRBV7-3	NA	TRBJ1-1	CASSPLGGDTEAFF	TGTGCCAGCAGCCCCCTGGGAGGGGACACTGAAGCTTTCTTT